The present T cell receptor beta chain was sequenced within a study of T cell responses to AZD1222 COVID-19 vaccine. Sequencing was performed with immunoSEQ multiplex PCR; in TCRdb, only in-frame clones are kept and a portion is missing. The repertoire consists of around 150,000 clones, with 92% occurring once and the leading ten covering 1% to 1.5%. Germline V lookup: CDR1 SGHKS, CDR2 YYEKEE (reference sequence). CDR3 length equals 13 residues. V lost 3 bases and J lost 9; bases outside the gene matches: 4. Notes on the study in general: Only after the peak T cell response were repertoires sampled.

As regards this clone: Its specificity is not known.

V and J are TRBV5-5 and TRBJ1-5; 9 nucleotides match TRBD1. Sequencing used peripheral blood, obtained 28 days after the second AZD1222 dose. The TCR comes from an adult who received the AZD1222 COVID-19 vaccine. The CDR3 spells CASSWDRDPPQHF. The CDR3 nucleotides are TGTGCCAGCAGCTGGGACAGGGACCCGCCCCAGCATTTT.